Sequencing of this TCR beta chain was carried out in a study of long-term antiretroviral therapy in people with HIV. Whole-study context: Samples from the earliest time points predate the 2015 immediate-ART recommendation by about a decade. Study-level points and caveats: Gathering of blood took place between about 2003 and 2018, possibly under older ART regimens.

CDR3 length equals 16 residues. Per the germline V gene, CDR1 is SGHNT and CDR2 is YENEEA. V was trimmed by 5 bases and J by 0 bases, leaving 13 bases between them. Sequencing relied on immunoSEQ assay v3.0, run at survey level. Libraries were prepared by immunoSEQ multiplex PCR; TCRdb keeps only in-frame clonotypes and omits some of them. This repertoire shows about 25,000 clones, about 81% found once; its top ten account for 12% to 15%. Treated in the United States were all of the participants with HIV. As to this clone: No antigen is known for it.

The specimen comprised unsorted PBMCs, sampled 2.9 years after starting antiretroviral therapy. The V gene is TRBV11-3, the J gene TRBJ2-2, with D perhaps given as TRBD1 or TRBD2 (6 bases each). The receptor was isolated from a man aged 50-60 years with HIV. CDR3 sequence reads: CASSAQGGSNTGELFF. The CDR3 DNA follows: TGTGCCAGCAGCGCACAAGGGGGGTCGAACACCGGGGAGCTGTTTTTT.